Described below is a single TCR beta chain sequence and its context. CDR1 and CDR2 (germline): LNHDA, SQIVND (reference sequence). The CDR3 extends over 13 amino acids. The V end was cut by 5 bases, the J end by 10 bases, with 14 bases between. TCRdb's copy holds only in-frame clones and misses some; the assay was immunoSEQ multiplex PCR. This sample carries fewer than 45,000 clones, 88% of them seen once, and the ten largest clones take more than 13%. The sample originates from a study of blood T cell repertoires in COVID-19. The TCR was taken from a human donor in a cohort sampled during active COVID-19. The sequencing input was peripheral blood. This sequence joins TRBV19 and TRBJ1-4; D uncertain. CDR3 loop: CASSGQRIGKLFF. DNA of the CDR3: TGTGCCAGTAGTGGTCAGAGGATCGGAAAACTGTTTTTT.